Below are 25 T cell receptor beta chains sequenced from a single sample in a study of T-cell reconstitution after alpha-beta-depleted transplantation in children. Unique molecular identifiers were incorporated into the prepared TCRbeta library. MiXCR, run by TCRdb on the PCR reads, gives a single entry per CDR3 protein. This table holds hundreds of thousands of distinct CDR3 sequences, about an eighth found once. Here the sequenced sample was PBMCs, taken before TCRalphabeta/CD19-depleted stem cell transplant. The source of these receptors is a girl under 10 years old with congenital amegakaryocytic thrombocytopenia, due to receive a stem cell transplant.

This clonotype was counted at least ten times. The rearrangement links TRBV29-1 to TRBJ1-2; D not resolved. The CDR3 loop spans 15 amino acids. V lost 2 bases and J 5 bases, leaving 18 bases between the germline ends. Germline V lookup: CDR1 SQVTM, CDR2 ANQGSEA. The CDR3 region is CSVEPDNRKGYGYTF. In DNA form, the CDR3 reads TGCAGCGTTGAACCCGACAATAGGAAGGGTTATGGCTACACCTTC.

The rearrangement links TRBV5-1 to TRBJ2-1; 10 positions agree with TRBD1. V gave up 0 bases and J gave up 5 bases; unmatched junction bases: 2. The CDR3 sequence is 15 residues long. Germline V gene sequence: CDR1 SGHRS, CDR2 YFSETQ. CDR3 region: CASSLGQGANNEQFF. The CDR3 DNA reads TGCGCCAGCAGCTTGGGACAGGGGGCGAACAATGAGCAGTTCTTC.

The rearrangement uses TRBV4-1 and TRBJ2-5, with D possibly being TRBD2 (6 bases). Trimming shortened V by 0 bases and J by 4 bases, and 15 bases separated the two germline ends. CDR1 is MGHRA and CDR2 is YSYEKL in the germline V gene. The CDR3 consists of 16 residues. This CDR3 reads CASSQEFAGTIETQYF. The CDR3 nucleotides are TGCGCCAGCAGCCAAGAATTTGCGGGAACCATAGAGACCCAGTACTTC.

The chain's CDR3 is CATTQGTDFSGANVLTF. CDR3 sequence (DNA): TGTGCCACCACCCAGGGGACAGACTTCTCTGGGGCCAACGTCCTGACTTTC. V is TRBV12-3 or TRBV12-4 and J is TRBJ2-6; 7 bases fit TRBD1. CDR3 length: 17 amino acids. The V gene end was trimmed by 10 bases and the J gene end by 0 bases; junction bases not matched to a gene: 12.

The chain is built from TRBV7-8 and TRBJ2-7; D not resolved. In germline, CDR1 is SGHVS, CDR2 FQNEAQ. This CDR3 region has 11 residues. Trimming pared 7 bases from V and 12 bases from J, leaving 16 bases between. CDR3 DNA sequence: TGTGCCAGCAACCCCTGGCGGCATCGGTACTTC. Translation gives CASNPWRHRYF.

This clonotype has only a few counts. The CDR3 loop reads CASSQEWAGGRSGELFF. CDR3 nucleotides: TGCGCCAGCAGCCAAGAATGGGCGGGAGGGCGGTCCGGGGAGCTGTTTTTT. V usage is TRBV4-1 and J usage is TRBJ2-2; 9 bases are shared with TRBD2. J lost 6 bases, V lost 0 bases, and 8 bases had no gene match. CDR3 size: 17 residues. Germline loops: CDR1 MGHRA, CDR2 YSYEKL.

The sample holds many counts of this clonotype. The rearrangement joins TRBV4-1 to TRBJ1-5; D is undetermined. V lost 0 bases and J 4 bases, leaving 16 bases between the germline ends. Germline V lookup: CDR1 MGHRA, CDR2 YSYEKL. The CDR3 totals 17 residues. The CDR3 reads CASSQDSNFWGNQPQHF. For the CDR3, the DNA is TGCGCCAGCAGCCAAGATTCGAATTTTTGGGGTAATCAGCCCCAGCATTTT.

This clonotype was observed many times. The rearrangement uses TRBV15 and TRBJ2-5, with 8 bases lining up with TRBD1. Germline lookup yields CDR1 LNHNV and CDR2 YYDKDF (reference sequence). CDR3 length equals 16 residues. The V and J ends lost 5 bases and 5 bases, in that order; junction bases with no gene match: 13. The CDR3 region is CATSRLKRQGFETQYF. The DNA of the CDR3 is TGTGCCACCAGCCGTTTAAAGAGACAGGGGTTCGAGACCCAGTACTTC.

This clonotype was recorded a few times. V is TRBV5-1 and J is TRBJ2-2, with D possibly matching TRBD1 (6 bases). The V end lost 0 bases, the J end lost 3 bases, and 9 bases lay between the germline ends. The CDR3 has 15 amino acids. Germline V gives CDR1 SGHRS, CDR2 YFSETQ. CDR3 sequence: CASSLDRVDTGELFF. In DNA, the CDR3 is TGCGCCAGCAGCTTGGACAGGGTGGACACCGGGGAGCTGTTTTTT. The variable domain in full, completed from reference TRBV5-1 and TRBJ2-2, reads KAGVTQTPRYLIKTRGQQVTLSCSPISGHRSVSWYQQTPGQGLQFLFEYFSETQRNKGNFPGRFSGRQFSNSRSEMNVSTLELGDSALYLCASSLDRVDTGELFFGEGSRLTVL.

J is TRBJ1-1 and V is TRBV5-1; D not certain. V was shortened by 4 bases and J by 0 bases, with 10 bases between the two germline ends. Germline lookup yields CDR1 SGHRS and CDR2 YFSETQ. The CDR3 loop spans 14 amino acids. The CDR3 reads CASSGGGMNTEAFF. CDR3 bases: TGCGCCAGCAGCGGCGGTGGCATGAACACTGAAGCTTTCTTT. The whole variable domain, filled in from reference TRBV5-1 and TRBJ1-1, reads KAGVTQTPRYLIKTRGQQVTLSCSPISGHRSVSWYQQTPGQGLQFLFEYFSETQRNKGNFPGRFSGRQFSNSRSEMNVSTLELGDSALYLCASSGGGMNTEAFFGQGTRLTVV.

CDR3 protein: CASRKPGLANEQFF. As DNA, the CDR3 is TGTGCCAGCAGAAAACCGGGACTAGCGAATGAGCAGTTCTTC. The chain couples TRBV27 to TRBJ2-1; TRBD2 agrees at 10 bases. The CDR3 totals 14 residues. The germline gives CDR1 MNHEY, CDR2 SMNVEV (reference sequence). Germline trimming cut 6 bases from V and 7 bases from J; bases unmatched to any gene: 6.

The V gene is TRBV7-6, the J gene TRBJ2-3; 10 positions match TRBD2. This CDR3 is 15 amino acids long. In germline, CDR1 is SGHVS, CDR2 FNYEAQ. V shed 3 bases, J shed 5 bases, and the junction held 5 bases outside the gene matches. DNA for the CDR3: TGTGCCAGCAGCTTGGCTAGCGGGAGTCGAGATACGCAGTATTTT. Translation: CASSLASGSRDTQYF. Filled out from reference TRBV7-6 and TRBJ2-3, the complete variable domain reads GAGVSQSPRYKVTKRGQDVALRCDPISGHVSLYWYRQALGQGPEFLTYFNYEAQQDKSGLPNDRFSAERPEGSISTLTIQRTEQRDSAMYRCASSLASGSRDTQYFGPGTRLTVL.

This clonotype was found many times. The chain couples TRBV4-1 to TRBJ2-3; D unclear. V gave up 0 bases and J gave up 1 base, with 5 bases separating them. The CDR3 is 14 residues long. CDR1 and CDR2 from the germline V gene are MGHRA and YSYEKL. CDR3 in DNA: TGCGCCAGCAGCCAAGAGAAGGGCACAGATACGCAGTATTTT. It is translated as CASSQEKGTDTQYF.

For this clonotype: The junction does not match germline at one end; this may be a read error. This sequence joins TRBV20-1 and TRBJ2-3; 7 bases map to TRBD1. Germline V gene sequence: CDR1 DFQATT, CDR2 SNEGSKA (reference sequence). This CDR3 contains 15 residues. CDR3 protein: CSARGDDRATDAQYF. The CDR3 DNA is TGCAGTGCTAGAGGCGATGACAGGGCCACAGATGCGCAGTATTTT.

This clonotype was detected many times. Here the CDR3 reads CASSLGTATLNEKLFF. In DNA, the CDR3 is TGCGCCAGCAGCTTAGGGACAGCTACCCTTAATGAAAAACTGTTTTTT. The chain has TRBV5-1 and TRBJ1-4; 7 bases agree with TRBD1. The V and J ends lost 2 bases and 4 bases, in that order; junction bases with no gene match: 8. Germline values: CDR1 SGHRS, CDR2 YFSETQ. The CDR3 contains 16 residues.

This clonotype was detected only a few times. V is TRBV28 and J is TRBJ2-3, with a possible D match to TRBD2 (6 bases). The CDR3 covers 13 residues. The ends were cut back, 7 bases at V and 8 bases at J, with 16 bases in the middle. Per germline, CDR1 MDHEN and CDR2 SYDVKM. For the CDR3, the DNA is TGTGCCAGCACCCTCATGACTAGTGGTACGCAGTATTTT. Amino acid sequence: CASTLMTSGTQYF.

In its sample, this clonotype was seen once. One base away lies a much larger clone, so this may be a sequencing read error. The J gene is TRBJ2-3, the V gene TRBV27; TRBD2 aligns across 11 bases. CDR1 is MNHEY, CDR2 SMNVEV, per germline (reference sequence). CDR3 size: 15 residues. V shed 5 bases, J shed 1 base, and the junction held 2 bases outside the gene matches. This chain's CDR3 is CASSKGLAGTDTQYF. In DNA form, the CDR3 reads TGTGCCAGCAGTAAGGGACTAGCGGGCACAGATACGCAGTATTTT.

To note about this clonotype: An end of the junction does not agree with germline; a read error may underlie this. The genes are TRBV20-1 and TRBJ1-1; no clear D. Germline V gives CDR1 DFQATT, CDR2 SNEGSKA (reference sequence). This CDR3 has 12 residues. The CDR3 loop is CSAVPRNGEVFF. For the CDR3, the DNA is TGCAGTGCCGTCCCCAGGAACGGTGAAGTTTTCTTT.

This clonotype appeared a few times. V and J are TRBV7-3 and TRBJ2-2, with 7 positions matching TRBD1. This CDR3 has 13 residues. Trimming at V came to 4 bases and at J to 7 bases, leaving 3 bases not matched to a gene. The V gene's germline CDR1 is SGHTA and CDR2 FQGTGA. The CDR3 sequence: CASSYRGHGELFF. CDR3 nucleotides: TGTGCCAGCAGCTACAGGGGCCACGGGGAGCTGTTTTTT.

This clonotype came up many times. The V gene is TRBV29-1, the J gene TRBJ2-1; no clear D gene. V dropped 0 bases and J dropped 9 bases, with 15 bases sitting between them. In germline, CDR1 is SQVTM, CDR2 ANQGSEA. The CDR3 contains 14 residues. The CDR3 nucleotides read TGCAGCGTTGAAGATATTTTGGACCGAGCTGAGCAGTTCTTC. It codes for CSVEDILDRAEQFF.

This clonotype has a handful of counts. The chain uses TRBV5-1 and TRBJ2-3; perhaps TRBD2 as D (6 bases). In germline, CDR1 is SGHRS, CDR2 YFSETQ. The V and J ends lost 4 bases and 0 bases respectively, with 27 bases between them. The CDR3 consists of 20 residues. CDR3 protein: CASSGAGSSIAVTSTDTQYF. The CDR3 DNA reads as TGCGCCAGCAGCGGCGCTGGGTCAAGCATAGCGGTCACTAGCACAGATACGCAGTATTTT.

The J gene is TRBJ2-1, the V gene TRBV4-1; weak D call: TRBD2 (6 bases). CDR3 length equals 18 residues. From germline, CDR1 is MGHRA and CDR2 YSYEKL. V was shortened by 1 base and J by 2 bases, with 18 bases between the two germline ends. The CDR3 protein is CASSQVEFSGLPYNEQFF. CDR3 bases: TGCGCCAGCAGCCAAGTTGAGTTTAGCGGCCTCCCCTACAATGAGCAGTTCTTC.

J is TRBJ2-7 and V is TRBV11-2; 12 bases are a match to TRBD2. The length of the CDR3 is 17 residues. Per the germline V gene, CDR1 is SGHAT and CDR2 is FQNNGV. With V trimmed by 5 bases and J by 0 bases, 8 bases remained unmatched. Written as DNA, the CDR3 is TGTGCCAGCAGCGGGACTAGCGGGTATAGTAGCTCCTACGAGCAGTACTTC. This codes for CASSGTSGYSSSYEQYF.

This rearrangement joins TRBV3-1 to TRBJ2-5, with 7 bases that match TRBD2. CDR1 is LGHDT and CDR2 is YNNKEL in the germline V gene (reference sequence). The ends lost 0 bases at V and 9 bases at J; junction bases unmatched: 13. This CDR3 spans 16 amino acids. The CDR3 coding sequence is TGTGCCAGCAGCCAAGACGCCGGCGAGGGAGGGAGGTCCCAGTACTTC. Translated, it gives CASSQDAGEGGRSQYF.

The sample holds many counts of this clonotype. This chain uses TRBV5-1 with TRBJ2-2, with TRBD2 identical over 11 bases. The CDR3 is made up of 16 amino acids. The junction had 6 bases not matched to a gene; V was cut back by 0 bases and J by 8 bases. CDR1 is SGHRS and CDR2 is YFSETQ in the germline V gene. This CDR3 reads CASSLELAGVIGELFF. The CDR3, as DNA: TGCGCCAGCAGCTTGGAACTAGCGGGAGTGATTGGGGAGCTGTTTTTT.